The 25 T cell receptor beta chains below come from one sample, sequenced in a study of T cells in Graves' hyperthyroidism and ophthalmopathy. Amplified TCR beta CDR3 regions derived from RNA transcripts. The HTBI set primed first-round TCR CDR3 RT-PCR. Each CDR3 protein gets one entry after TCRdb re-called the multiplex PCR reads with MiXCR. This repertoire shows under 350,000 distinct CDR3 sequences, roughly 20% found once; its top ten account for approximately 54%. The sample was blood. Receptors originate from a woman in her forties or fifties with Graves' hyperthyroidism.

The V gene is TRBV10-3, the J gene TRBJ2-2; D assignment may be TRBD1 or TRBD2 (5 bases each). The V end lost 6 bases, the J end lost 7 bases, and 9 bases lay between the germline ends. This CDR3 comprises 12 residues. CDR1 and CDR2 (germline): ENHRY, SYGVKD. The CDR3 region has the DNA TGTGCCATCAGGAGAGGGGACGGGGAGCTGTTTTTT. This translates into CAIRRGDGELFF.

This clonotype was recorded a few times. V usage is TRBV5-1 and J usage is TRBJ2-3, with D possibly TRBD1 on 5 matching bases. Germline CDR1 is SGHRS and CDR2 is YFSETQ. The CDR3 contains 15 residues. The V end lost 1 base, the J end lost 2 bases, and 11 bases lay between the germline ends. In DNA, the CDR3 is TGCGCCAGCAGCTTGTGGTGGGGCCTCACAGATACGCAGTATTTT. It is translated as CASSLWWGLTDTQYF.

This clonotype was counted between two and nine times. The chain employs TRBV2 and TRBJ2-7; no clear D. This CDR3 has 14 amino acids. CDR1 is SNHLY and CDR2 is FYNNEI in the germline V gene. Trimming pared 7 bases from V and 0 bases from J, leaving 13 bases between. The CDR3 sequence: CASKETLTSYEQYF. CDR3 nucleotides: TGTGCCAGCAAAGAAACACTTACCTCCTACGAGCAGTACTTC.

The count of this clonotype is one. V and J are TRBV6-5 and TRBJ1-3; D not resolved. Germline assignment: CDR1 MNHEY and CDR2 SVGAGI. Trimming pared 2 bases from V and 3 bases from J, leaving 14 bases between. The CDR3 loop spans 16 amino acids. CDR3 region: CASSYNGVPGGNTIYF. The CDR3 nucleotides are TGTGCCAGCAGTTACAACGGGGTACCCGGTGGAAACACCATATATTTT.

At least ten counts were recorded for this clonotype. V usage is TRBV6-1 and J usage is TRBJ2-3, with 8 positions matching TRBD1. V was pared by 10 bases and J by 2 bases, with 11 bases of the junction left unmatched. Germline V gives CDR1 MNHNS, CDR2 SASEGT. The CDR3 contains 15 residues. The chain's CDR3 is CATASTGDFTDTQYF. The CDR3 DNA follows: TGTGCCACCGCATCGACAGGGGACTTCACAGATACGCAGTATTTT.

This clonotype was found a few times. The chain links TRBV7-6 to TRBJ1-1; D is perhaps TRBD1 (5 bases). The CDR3 loop spans 15 amino acids. Per germline, CDR1 SGHVS and CDR2 FNYEAQ. V shed 1 base and J shed 3 bases, with 12 bases lying between them. CDR3 DNA sequence: TGTGCCAGCAGCTTAGGGGCAGGGCTGGACACTGAAGCTTTCTTT. Its translation: CASSLGAGLDTEAFF.

The chain employs TRBV7-2 and TRBJ2-1; 12 bases are a match to TRBD2. Per germline, CDR1 SGHTA and CDR2 FQGNSA. J was trimmed by 0 bases and V by 2 bases; bases with no gene match: 14. The CDR3 spans 21 residues. CDR3 in amino acids: CASSLWGPGLAGTSSYNEQFF. The CDR3, as DNA: TGTGCCAGCAGCTTATGGGGACCGGGACTAGCGGGTACAAGCTCCTACAATGAGCAGTTCTTC.

The chain uses TRBV5-1 and TRBJ2-2; D might be TRBD2 (5 bases). CDR1 is SGHRS, CDR2 YFSETQ, per germline. The germline V and J ends were trimmed by 0 bases and 6 bases, with 12 bases remaining between them. This CDR3 is built from 15 residues. The CDR3 nucleotides read TGCGCCAGCAGCTTGGATGAGGGTGGCGCCGGGGAGCTGTTTTTT. Translated: CASSLDEGGAGELFF.

This clonotype has ten or more counts. The V and J genes are TRBV11-2 and TRBJ2-2; no clear D gene. V was shortened by 5 bases and J by 6 bases, with 10 bases between the two germline ends. This CDR3 comprises 13 residues. Germline values: CDR1 SGHAT, CDR2 FQNNGV. The CDR3 bases are TGTGCCAGCAGCGAGATGGGGTCCGGGGAGCTGTTTTTT. Its protein is CASSEMGSGELFF.

CDR3 protein: CSVDRGSKNEQYF. The CDR3 nucleotides are TGCAGCGTTGATCGGGGTTCGAAAAACGAGCAGTACTTC. The chain recombines TRBV29-1 with TRBJ2-7; a possible D gene is TRBD2 (5 bases). The CDR3 is 13 residues long. The V gene's germline CDR1 is SQVTM and CDR2 ANQGSEA. V gave up 3 bases and J gave up 5 bases, with 14 bases separating them.

The rearrangement uses TRBV20-1 and TRBJ2-7; 7 nucleotides match TRBD1. Losses at the gene ends were 6 bases for V and 2 bases for J; bases not matched to a gene: 7. Looked up from germline, CDR1 is DFQATT and CDR2 is SNEGSKA (reference sequence). CDR3 length: 13 amino acids. The CDR3 loop is CSARQGIAYEQYF. For the CDR3, the DNA is TGCAGTGCCAGACAGGGTATCGCCTACGAGCAGTACTTC.

This clonotype was counted at least ten times. The rearrangement uses TRBV11-2 and TRBJ2-7; 9 bases are a match to TRBD1. CDR3 length: 14 residues. Trimming at V came to 8 bases and at J to 3 bases, leaving 8 bases not matched to a gene. Germline V lookup: CDR1 SGHAT, CDR2 FQNNGV. CDR3 amino acids: CASSEWTGDYEQYF. In DNA, the CDR3 is TGTGCCAGCTCCGAATGGACAGGGGACTACGAGCAGTACTTC. Full variable domain (outside the CDR3, taken from reference TRBV11-2 and TRBJ2-7): EAGVAQSPRYKIIEKRQSVAFWCNPISGHATLYWYQQILGQGPKLLIQFQNNGVVDDSQLPKDRFSAERLKGVDSTLKIQPAKLEDSAVYLCASSEWTGDYEQYFGPGTRLTVT.

At least ten counts were recorded for this clonotype. Sequence at one end of the junction differs from germline and may be a read error. V and J are TRBV7-7 and TRBJ2-1; 10 nucleotides line up with TRBD2. The CDR3 length is 15 residues. Germline V gene lookup returns CDR1 SSHAT and CDR2 FNYEAQ (reference sequence). In nucleotides, the CDR3 is TGTGCTAGCAGCTTAGGACTAGCGGTGGGGAATGAGCAGTTCTTC. It translates to CASSLGLAVGNEQFF.

This clonotype was observed a few times. This sequence joins TRBV11-2 and TRBJ2-3, with D hard to call. Germline-derived CDR1 and CDR2 are SGHAT and FQNNGV. Trimming stripped 5 bases from V and 4 bases from J, with 13 bases between. This CDR3 spans 14 amino acids. CDR3 amino acids: CASSVRTGSDTQYF. The CDR3 DNA sequence: TGTGCCAGCAGCGTACGGACCGGGTCAGATACGCAGTATTTT.

There are a few counts of this clonotype. J is TRBJ2-5 and V is TRBV4-1; no definite D call. Trimming cost V 0 bases and J 5 bases, with 7 bases left between them. Germline lookup yields CDR1 MGHRA and CDR2 YSYEKL. This CDR3 contains 13 residues. The CDR3 DNA reads TGCGCCAGCAGCCAAGACGGCAGGGAGACCCAGTACTTC. It translates to CASSQDGRETQYF.

This clonotype was observed a few times. The chain joins TRBV15 to TRBJ2-7; tentatively, D is TRBD2 (5 bases). Germline CDR1 reads LNHNV; CDR2 reads YYDKDF (reference sequence). Trimming took off 0 bases at V and 8 bases at J, with 17 bases between the two ends. The CDR3 is 15 amino acids. This CDR3 reads CATSRDLSAGSKQYF. For the CDR3, the DNA is TGTGCCACCAGCAGAGATCTTTCGGCGGGCAGTAAGCAGTACTTC.

V gene TRBV3-1 combines with J gene TRBJ1-2; weak D call: TRBD1 (5 bases). Trimming took off 1 base at V and 6 bases at J, with 9 bases between the two ends. From germline, CDR1 is LGHDT and CDR2 YNNKEL (reference sequence). There are 13 residues in the CDR3. The DNA for the CDR3 is TGTGCCAGCAGCCAAGCTACAGGCGATGGCTACACCTTC. As protein: CASSQATGDGYTF. Combining the CDR3 with reference TRBV3-1 and TRBJ1-2 gives the whole variable domain DTAVSQTPKYLVTQMGNDKSIKCEQNLGHDTMYWYKQDSKKFLKIMFSYNNKELIINETVPNRFSPKSPDKAHLNLHINSLELGDSAVYFCASSQATGDGYTFGSGTRLTVV.

The chain employs TRBV7-9 and TRBJ2-7; D remains unclear. Trimming took off 5 bases at V and 6 bases at J, with 23 bases between the two ends. This CDR3 has 16 amino acids. Germline V gene lookup returns CDR1 SEHNR and CDR2 FQNEAQ (reference sequence). For the CDR3, the DNA is TGTGCCAGCAGCCTAAACGGGCAGTTTCGGCCCAGCGAGCAGTACTTC. Its translation is CASSLNGQFRPSEQYF.

J is TRBJ2-3 and V is TRBV20-1; TRBD1 is a possible D gene (6 bases). Trimming stripped 0 bases from V and 6 bases from J, with 16 bases between. Germline V lookup: CDR1 DFQATT, CDR2 SNEGSKA (reference sequence). CDR3 length: 15 residues. CDR3 sequence reads: CSARDEGRGTDTQYF. DNA for the CDR3: TGCAGTGCTAGAGATGAGGGCAGGGGAACGGATACGCAGTATTTT.

This chain uses TRBV5-1 with TRBJ2-7; weak D call: TRBD1 (6 bases). Trimming removed 5 bases from V and 2 bases from J, with 17 bases in between. This CDR3 is 15 amino acids long. Germline CDR1 is SGHRS and CDR2 is YFSETQ. DNA for the CDR3: TGCGCCAGCAGTTATACCAGGGACACAACCTACGAGCAGTACTTC. Its translation: CASSYTRDTTYEQYF.

This clonotype came up many times. This chain connects TRBV12-3 or TRBV12-4 to TRBJ1-2; D call uncertain. The CDR3 extends over 12 amino acids. V was shortened by 6 bases and J by 0 bases, with 5 bases between the two germline ends. The CDR3 loop is CASRRANYGYTF. The CDR3 DNA follows: TGTGCCAGCAGGAGAGCTAACTATGGCTACACCTTC.

The chain employs TRBV12-3 or TRBV12-4 and TRBJ2-3; D uncertain. This CDR3 comprises 9 residues. Trimming cost V 8 bases and J 7 bases, with 4 bases left between them. CDR3: CASGYTQYF. Written as DNA, the CDR3 is TGTGCCAGCGGTTATACGCAGTATTTT.

For this clonotype: It may be a read error: a sequence one base away is much more abundant. The chain is built from TRBV28 and TRBJ2-1; D remains ambiguous. CDR3 size: 12 residues. Germline assignment: CDR1 MDHEN and CDR2 SYDVKM. CDR3 sequence reads: CASGLLNNEQFF. In DNA form, the CDR3 reads TGTGCCAGCGGTTTATTGAACAATGAGCAGTTCTTC.

This clonotype occurred many times. The J gene is TRBJ1-2, the V gene TRBV20-1; 7 nucleotides match TRBD1. Germline CDR1 DFQATT, CDR2 SNEGSKA (reference sequence). The CDR3 extends over 12 amino acids. J lost 2 bases, V lost 5 bases, and 2 bases had no gene match. The DNA of the CDR3 is TGCAGTGCTCTGGGACAGAACTATGGCTACACCTTC. It yields the protein CSALGQNYGYTF.

This clonotype turned up a few times. This sequence joins TRBV11-2 and TRBJ2-7; TRBD1 matches at 10 bases. The CDR3 length is 16 residues. In germline, CDR1 is SGHAT, CDR2 FQNNGV. V dropped 6 bases and J dropped 4; count of bases not matched to a gene: 12. The CDR3 spells CASSVFSGQGFYEQYV. The CDR3 region has the DNA TGTGCCAGCAGTGTTTTTTCGGGACAGGGGTTTTACGAGCAGTACGTC.